This T cell receptor (beta chain) was profiled in a study of brain T cells in children with intractable seizures (dated by TCRdb to the early 2020s). Describing the broader study: As a first screen for immune gene transcripts, resected brain tissue from 40 to 60 pediatric epilepsy surgery cases was run on a NanoString immunology panel. Among the approximately twelve selected surgery cases, pre-surgery blood was additionally sequenced for eight, leaving four cases with brain tissue only. General findings and caveats noted by the study authors: The patients' HCMV serostatus was not known, and viral specificity was inferred solely from CDR3 sequence similarity. Because sequencing depth was different between pre-surgery and post-surgery blood, clones absent from the pre-surgery sample may reflect undersampling.

The sample's time point label is to be understood as: blood from clinic visit 5 months post-surgery; TSC patient then seizure free. The surgery cases showing the highest brain T cell transcript signatures were chosen for TCR beta chain sequencing of brain tissue and, when available, of blood. Prior to surgery, the patients had been treated with at least one anti-epileptic drug. The TCR-sequenced patients were children whose drug-resistant epilepsy was caused by tuberous sclerosis complex, focal cortical dysplasia, Rasmussen encephalitis or hemimegalencephaly. Bulk genomic DNA was isolated from unsorted brain tissue and whole blood using the Monarch genomic DNA purification kit. This clone was seen a few times. Its recognized antigen is unknown. Base qualities are not recorded, but no much larger clone differs from it by a single base. TCR beta chain sequences were generated from genomic DNA using the immunoSEQ assay. The original pipeline was this. CDR3 sequences that did not begin with the conserved framework cysteine at position 104 were removed manually. To get clonality, the normalized Shannon's Diversity Index was subtracted from one, giving values from 0 (maximal diversity) to 1 (oligoclonal). Differences in the frequency of the same CDR3 between samples, such as brain versus blood, were assessed with chi-squared comparison-of-proportions tests. Public clonotypes were identified by searching immuneACCESS, and similarity to known antiviral clonotypes was assessed with the VDJdb browser. Here the immuneACCESS table is served through TCRdb, limited to in-frame sequences with V and J called. Missing clones are a known gap in these copies; in checked studies unresolved V genes cover under half, and the rest lacks a known reason. V, J and clone size derive from that table, while D and trimming were established from the DNA sequence. The sample data list around 340,000 clones, and roughly 93% of these were observed just once. The ten largest clones add up to approximately 5% of the sample.

The source was peripheral blood, collected roughly 5 months after surgery. The sequence came from a boy under two years old with tuberous sclerosis and intractable seizures.

At the DNA level, the sequence is TGTGCCTCTCAAAGGGGGGGCGTATCCTACAATGAGCAGTTCTTC. It specifies CASQRGGVSYNEQFF. The V and J genes are TRBV4-2 and TRBJ2-1; TRBD2 might be the D gene, on 7 matching bases. Trimming at the junction amounts to 11 bases on V and 1 base on J, and the germline ends lie 18 bases apart. From the germline V gene, CDR1 is LGHNA and CDR2 is YNFKEQ. The CDR3, from cysteine to phenylalanine, totals 15 residues. Only the CDR3 part of the read is kept: 45 bases, read in frame from the first base.